Listed below are T cell receptor beta chains from one sample, sequenced in a study of cytomegalovirus exposure and HLA in healthy donors. Sequencing was performed with immunoSEQ multiplex PCR; in TCRdb, only in-frame clones are kept and a portion is missing. In the table there are 110,000 or so clones, around 70% of which are singletons. The specimen was PBMCs. The receptor set was obtained from a woman between 35 and 50 years old in good health and CMV-seropositive. CDR3s include the opening cysteine and the closing phenylalanine or tryptophan. The D gene is left open where the match is weak. Rows give clone size only sometimes, using once, few, many, or a class for an expanded clone.

D | J | length | V | size | DNA | CDR3
- | TRBJ1-2 | 13 | TRBV7-9 | - | TGTGCCAGCAGCCCTTCGAGCTTTAGTGGCTACACCTTC | CASSPSSFSGYTF
TRBD2 | TRBJ2-7 | 16 | TRBV7-2 | - | TGTGCCAGCAGCGCCACTAGCGGGGGGGGTGCGGGCGAGCAGTACTTC | CASSATSGGGAGEQYF
- | TRBJ1-5 | 18 | TRBV19 | - | TGTGCCACCGAGCCCGGGACACAAGGTTTATATAGCAATCAGCCCCAGCATTTT | CATEPGTQGLYSNQPQHF
- | TRBJ1-5 | 16 | TRBV7-2 | few | TGTGCCAGCAGCACCCTCCCCCCCGGGTCGGGACAGCCCCAGCATTTT | CASSTLPPGSGQPQHF
TRBD1 | TRBJ2-5 | 16 | TRBV28 | - | TGTGCCAGCAGTACGCGGACAGGGGGACGGGAAGAGACCCAGTACTTC | CASSTRTGGREETQYF
TRBD1 | TRBJ2-7 | 14 | TRBV5-1 | - | TGCGCCAGCAGCTTGTTAACAGGGGCCTACGAGCAGTACTTC | CASSLLTGAYEQYF
- | TRBJ1-6 | 19 | TRBV30 | few | TGTGCCTGGTCCGGCACCCGTACGTACAGAGCCTCTGGGGGCTCACCCCTCCACTTT | CAWSGTRTYRASGGSPLHF
TRBD2 | TRBJ2-7 | 15 | TRBV7-9 | - | TGTGCCAGCAGCCACCCGCGGACTAGCGACTACGAGCAGTACTTC | CASSHPRTSDYEQYF
TRBD1 | TRBJ2-7 | 13 | TRBV29-1 | once | TGCAGCGTTAGGACAGGGGACCGCTACGAGCAGTACTTC | CSVRTGDRYEQYF
- | TRBJ2-5 | 15 | TRBV7-9 | - | TGTGCCAGCAGCTCCGCACTCATGCCCCAAGAGACCCAGTACTTC | CASSSALMPQETQYF
TRBD1 | TRBJ2-1 | 14 | TRBV2 | - | TGTGCCAGTCAGACAGGGGGGACGGACAATGAGCAGTTCTTC | CASQTGGTDNEQFF
- | TRBJ1-4 | 14 | TRBV19 | - | TGTGCCAGTAGTATGTCGGGGGTCGGCGAAAAACTGTTTTTT | CASSMSGVGEKLFF
TRBD2 | TRBJ2-7 | 17 | TRBV7-9 | - | TGTGCCAGCAGCTTAGGCCCCCGACTAGCGGGAGGGCCAGAGCAGTACTTC | CASSLGPRLAGGPEQYF
TRBD2 | TRBJ2-5 | 15 | TRBV13 | once | TGTGCCAGCAGCTTAGGCCTGACTAGCGGGGGGGCTCTGTACTTC | CASSLGLTSGGALYF
TRBD2 | TRBJ2-7 | 14 | TRBV6-6 | few | TGTGCCAGCGGGGACCAGCGGGGTTCCTACGAGCAGTACTTC | CASGDQRGSYEQYF
TRBD1 | TRBJ2-7 | 15 | TRBV4-2 | - | TGTGCCAGCAGCCCCCGGGACAGGGGAAGCAGAGAGCAGTACTTC | CASSPRDRGSREQYF
TRBD1 | TRBJ2-3 | 15 | TRBV6-6 | - | TGTGCCAGCACCGACCCGGACAGGTTAACAGATACGCAGTATTTT | CASTDPDRLTDTQYF
TRBD1 | TRBJ2-7 | 16 | TRBV5-1 | once | TGCGCCAGCAGCTTGGAATTCGGGACAGGGCTTATCGAGCAGTACTTC | CASSLEFGTGLIEQYF
- | TRBJ2-3 | 15 | TRBV7-3 | - | TGTGCCAGCAGCTTAGGCCGTGCTAGCACAGATACGCAGTATTTT | CASSLGRASTDTQYF
- | TRBJ1-1 | 15 | TRBV5-4 | - | TGTGCCAGCAGCTGGGCAGGGGCGCGTGACACTGAAGCTTTCTTT | CASSWAGARDTEAFF
TRBD1 | TRBJ2-7 | 15 | TRBV7-9 | - | TGTGCCAGCAGCTCCCCCGACAGGGTCGTACGGGAGCAGTACTTC | CASSSPDRVVREQYF
- | TRBJ2-1 | 11 | TRBV2 | few | TGTGCCAGCAGGGGTGCGGTTGAGCAGTTCTTC | CASRGAVEQFF
TRBD1 | TRBJ2-4 | 20 | TRBV15 | - | TGTGCCACCAGCTCTACATATGGGACAGCTGTTTATTTAGCCAAAAACATTCAGTACTTC | CATSSTYGTAVYLAKNIQYF
- | TRBJ2-1 | 15 | TRBV7-9 | - | TGTGCCAGCAGCTTAGTCGCGGCAGGGAACAATGAGCAGTTCTTC | CASSLVAAGNNEQFF
TRBD1 | TRBJ1-4 | 14 | TRBV5-1 | - | TGCGCCAGCAGTTTGACAGGGGTTAATGAAAAACTGTTTTTT | CASSLTGVNEKLFF
- | TRBJ2-1 | 12 | TRBV7-2 | - | TGTGCCAGCAGCTTTACTATGTTTGAGCAGTTCTTC | CASSFTMFEQFF
TRBD1 | TRBJ2-3 | 16 | TRBV7-7 | - | TGTGCTAGCAGCCGTATCGCAGGGGGCGCGACAGATACGCAGTATTTT | CASSRIAGGATDTQYF
- | TRBJ2-1 | 14 | TRBV10-3 | - | TGTGCCATCAGTGAAGGGGGGGGGTACAATGAGCAGTTCTTC | CAISEGGGYNEQFF
- | TRBJ2-7 | 14 | TRBV6-1 | - | TGTGCCAGCAGTGATAACAGGGTTTCCTACGAGCAGTACTTC | CASSDNRVSYEQYF
TRBD2 | TRBJ2-3 | 17 | TRBV7-6 | - | TGTGCCAGCAGCCTTCTCGGGAGCGGGGTTAGCACAGATACGCAGTATTTT | CASSLLGSGVSTDTQYF
- | TRBJ2-5 | 16 | TRBV19 | - | TGTGCCAGTAGTCCCTGGACTGGTTCGCGGAGAGAGACCCAGTACTTC | CASSPWTGSRRETQYF
TRBD1 | TRBJ2-7 | 18 | TRBV19 | - | TGTGCCAGTAGTATATCGTCCGGGACAGGGGGTAGATCCTACGAGCAGTACTTC | CASSISSGTGGRSYEQYF
- | TRBJ1-5 | 14 | TRBV6-1 | - | TGTGCCAGCAAACAGGACCCCGGTTTTGGGCCCCAGCATTTT | CASKQDPGFGPQHF
TRBD1 | TRBJ2-5 | 16 | TRBV7-8 | - | TGTGCCAGCAGCCCACGGGCAGGGCAGGGGGAAGAGACCCAGTACTTC | CASSPRAGQGEETQYF
TRBD2 | TRBJ2-4 | 13 | TRBV29-1 | - | TGCAGCGTCACGGGGACGGGGGGGAACATTCAGTACTTC | CSVTGTGGNIQYF
- | TRBJ2-3 | 14 | TRBV28 | few | TGTGCCAGCACTCAACCCGGTTCGCCAGATACGCAGTATTTT | CASTQPGSPDTQYF
- | TRBJ2-7 | 13 | TRBV28 | - | TGTGCCAGCAGTTTGATCCAGGACAACGAGCAGTACTTC | CASSLIQDNEQYF
TRBD1 | TRBJ2-7 | 19 | TRBV7-9 | - | TGTGCCAGCAGCTTACCGGGGACAGGCGTTGGTGGTATGGGCTACGAGCAGTACTTC | CASSLPGTGVGGMGYEQYF
- | TRBJ2-1 | 15 | TRBV30 | - | TGTGCCTGGAGTGAAGGACAGTTGTTGTACAATGAGCAGTTCTTC | CAWSEGQLLYNEQFF
TRBD1 | TRBJ1-5 | 17 | TRBV4-1 | few | TGCGCCAGCAGCCAGGAACCCTTCCAGGGGGACAATCAGCCCCAGCATTTT | CASSQEPFQGDNQPQHF
- | TRBJ1-2 | 13 | TRBV4-1 | - | TGCGCCAGCAGCCGAGGGCCAGGGGTCGGCTACACCTTC | CASSRGPGVGYTF
TRBD1 | TRBJ1-5 | 15 | TRBV5-6 | - | TGTGCCAGCAGCTTGGCCGGGACAGGGAGCGAGCCCCAGCATTTT | CASSLAGTGSEPQHF
TRBD2 | TRBJ2-5 | 15 | TRBV19 | - | TGTGCCAGTAGGGGGACTAGCGGGAACTGGGAGACCCAGTACTTC | CASRGTSGNWETQYF
- | TRBJ2-5 | 13 | TRBV6-1 | - | TGTGCCAGCAGTGTCAGGTTGTTGGAGACCCAGTACTTC | CASSVRLLETQYF
TRBD2 | TRBJ2-1 | 14 | TRBV19 | - | TGTGCCAGTCGACTAGCGGCGATAAGAGGGGAGCAGTTCTTC | CASRLAAIRGEQFF
- | TRBJ2-3 | 12 | TRBV30 | - | TGTGCCTGGGGGACTCATCCAGATACGCAGTATTTT | CAWGTHPDTQYF
- | TRBJ1-1 | 12 | TRBV5-5 | few | TGTGCCAGCAGCTTCGAAGGGACATTCCCCTTCTTT | CASSFEGTFPFF
- | TRBJ1-1 | 14 | TRBV2 | - | TGTGCCAGCAGCCTCGTCGGGGGGAACACTGAAGCTTTCTTT | CASSLVGGNTEAFF
TRBD1 | TRBJ2-7 | 13 | TRBV11-2 | - | TGTGCCAGCAGCGCCGACAGGGTGTACGAGCAGTACTTC | CASSADRVYEQYF
- | TRBJ1-1 | 13 | TRBV14 | - | TGTGCCAGCAGCAACCAGGGGCCCACTGAAGCTTTCTTT | CASSNQGPTEAFF